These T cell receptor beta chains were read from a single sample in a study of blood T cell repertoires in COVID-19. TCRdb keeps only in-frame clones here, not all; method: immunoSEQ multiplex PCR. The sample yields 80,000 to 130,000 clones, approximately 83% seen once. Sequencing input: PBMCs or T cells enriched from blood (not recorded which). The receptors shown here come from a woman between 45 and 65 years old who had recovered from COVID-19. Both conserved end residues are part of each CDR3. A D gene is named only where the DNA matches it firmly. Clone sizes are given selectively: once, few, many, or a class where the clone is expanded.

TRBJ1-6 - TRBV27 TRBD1 TGTGCCGCCAGGGGGACAGGGGTTTCACCCCTCCACTTT CAARGTGVSPLHF
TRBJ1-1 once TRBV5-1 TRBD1 TGCGCCACCGGCGTCCTACCGGGACAGGGGGCTTCTACTGAAGCTTTCTTT CATGVLPGQGASTEAFF
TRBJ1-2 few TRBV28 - TGTGCCAGCAGTTTGGGGGTCATAGTAGCGCGGGGTGGCTACACCTTC CASSLGVIVARGGYTF
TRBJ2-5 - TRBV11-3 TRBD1 TGTGCCAGCAGCTTCGACAGGGGGATGGAGACCCAGTACTTC CASSFDRGMETQYF
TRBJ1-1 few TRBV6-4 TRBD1 TGTGCCAGCAGTGACAGGGACAGGGGCACTGAAGCTTTCTTT CASSDRDRGTEAFF
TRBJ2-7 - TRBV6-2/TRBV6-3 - TGTGCCAGCAGTGGAGGGACAGCTACTACGTCCGAGCAGTACTTC CASSGGTATTSEQYF
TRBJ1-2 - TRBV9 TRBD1 TGTGCCAGCAGCGTAGCACAGGGGATAGCCTATGGCTACACCTTC CASSVAQGIAYGYTF
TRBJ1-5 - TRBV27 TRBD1 TGTGCCAGCAAAACGACAGGGGTAGGCAGGCAGCCCCAGCATTTT CASKTTGVGRQPQHF
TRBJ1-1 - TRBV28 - TGTGCCAGCAGTTCCAGGACTGAAGCTTTCTTT CASSSRTEAFF
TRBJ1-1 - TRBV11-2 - TGTGCCAGCAGCGACACCCCCAGGGGGAACACTGAAGCTTTCTTT CASSDTPRGNTEAFF
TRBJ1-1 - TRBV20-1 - TGCAGTACTGGGAGGAACACTGAAGCTTTCTTT CSTGRNTEAFF
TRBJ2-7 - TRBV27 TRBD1 TGTGCCAGCAGGCCGACAGGGTTCTACGAGCAGTACTTC CASRPTGFYEQYF
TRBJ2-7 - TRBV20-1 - TGCAGTGCTAGTCGGGTGAACTCCTACGAGCAGTACTTC CSASRVNSYEQYF
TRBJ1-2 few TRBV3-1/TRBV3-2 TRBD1 TGTGCCAGCAGCCAGGGCACGGGACAGACCTATGGCTACACCTTC CASSQGTGQTYGYTF
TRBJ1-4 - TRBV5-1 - TGCGCCAGCAGCTTGGCCCCAGCAACTAATGAAAAACTGTTTTTT CASSLAPATNEKLFF
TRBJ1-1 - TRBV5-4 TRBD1 TGTGCCAGCAGCTGGACAGGCGGGAACACTGAAGCTTTCTTT CASSWTGGNTEAFF
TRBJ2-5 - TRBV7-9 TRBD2 TGTGCCAGCAGCCCAAGCGGGGGGGCAAGGGAGACCCAGTACTTC CASSPSGGARETQYF
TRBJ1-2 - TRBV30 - TGTGCCTGGAGTCCCCCAGACTATGGCTACACCTTC CAWSPPDYGYTF
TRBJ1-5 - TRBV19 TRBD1 TGTGCCAGTAGTGAAGGGGACAGGGGATATCAGCCCCAGCATTTT CASSEGDRGYQPQHF
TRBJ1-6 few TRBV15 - TGTGCCACCAGCAGAGATCGCGGAGCCTATAATTCACCCCTCCACTTT CATSRDRGAYNSPLHF
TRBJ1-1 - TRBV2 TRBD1 TGTGCCAGCAGAGTCCAGGGGGCTTCGGTGAACACTGAAGCTTTCTTT CASRVQGASVNTEAFF
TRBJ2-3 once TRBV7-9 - TGTGCCAGCAGCTTATTGTTGGCAGGGAATATAGATACGCAGTATTTT CASSLLLAGNIDTQYF
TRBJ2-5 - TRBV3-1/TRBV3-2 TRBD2 TGTGCCAGCAGCCGAAGGGGTAGCGGGAGGGCCGGGGAGACCCAGTACTTC CASSRRGSGRAGETQYF